This entry is about one T cell receptor (beta chain). This clone has just a few counts. It has no known antigen specificity. Base-call qualities are not available, and no considerably larger clone is one nucleotide away. Genomic DNA was extracted with the Qiagen DNeasy kit from unsorted PBMCs and from negatively selected CD4+ and CD8+ fractions. Amplification of TCR beta CDR3 regions was done by immunoSEQ multiplex PCR with primers that anneal to V and J segments. A synthetic immune receptor repertoire was used to minimize amplification bias, and remaining bias was computationally removed after sequencing. On the authors' methods: Repertoire diversity was quantified as the Shannon entropy index using custom Python scripts. Unsorted, CD4+ and CD8+ repertoires were analyzed separately, except in combined analyses where CD4+ and CD8+ sequences were merged in silico. Clonal expansion was defined as at least a 2-fold frequency increase after treatment relative to C1D1, with a pseudocount of 0.5 for undetected baseline clones. Clones with 0 or 1 copy at C1D1 were classified as singleton clones, and clones with 2 or more copies were classified as non-singleton clones. Clones expanded in unsorted samples were labelled as CD4+, CD8+ or unknown by matching protein sequences in sorted samples from the same patient. Diversity changes from C1D1 to C4D1 were tested in paired samples using Wilcoxon tests. The table was pulled from immuneACCESS by TCRdb, which kept in-frame rearrangements only. Such tables lose some clones; where checked, under half of the loss comes from unresolved V genes, and the rest has no known cause. For V, J and clone size, that table is used; D and trimming come from the DNA. The sample table lists some 50,000 clones, around 70% of them with a count of one. The ten largest make up about 11% of the sample.

CDR1 and CDR2 were assigned from the germline V gene (reference sequence) as SGHKS and YYEKEE. CDR3 length: 12 amino acids, cysteine to phenylalanine. The sequence is cut down to CDR3 DNA, 36 bases in frame from base 1. The junction carries 6 bases between V and J, which are trimmed by 1 base and 5 bases respectively. This specimen comes from a study of PD-1 blockade in classical Hodgkin lymphoma (dated by TCRdb to about 2020). A note on the overall study: Nivolumab dosing was 3 mg/kg intravenously every 2 weeks, continuing until either disease progression or unacceptable toxicity. The study used TCR beta sequencing and CyTOF to define a peripheral blood immune signature of response to PD-1 blockade in classical Hodgkin lymphoma.

The time point label of this sample denotes: cycle 1 day 1 (C1D1), immediately before nivolumab initiation. All trial patients had relapsed after autologous stem cell transplantation, with cohorts A, B and C differing in prior brentuximab vedotin exposure. The trial cohort comprised more than 55 patients with relapsed/refractory classical Hodgkin lymphoma whose best overall responses were complete response, partial response or progressive disease. Single-agent nivolumab was administered to trial patients in the multi-cohort phase II CheckMate 205 trial. An independent review committee assessed best overall response using the 2007 International Working Group response criteria. Trial PBMCs were collected just before the start of nivolumab (C1D1) and during therapy at cycle 2 day 1 and cycle 4 day 1. Peripheral blood was collected in 8 mL Vacutainer Cell Preparation Tubes, from which PBMCs were isolated by centrifugation and then cryopreserved.

Summary of the overall study and its limitations: The study was restricted to a single clinical trial cohort, and the causes of repertoire differences, possibly disease activity or prior therapy, were left undefined. Baseline TCR diversity was reported as lower in newly diagnosed patients than in healthy donors, and lower still in relapsed/refractory patients. Trial patients with a complete response had baseline diversity similar to that of newly diagnosed patients, while partial responders and progressors had significantly lower diversity. By C4D1, a significant rise was seen in CD4+ TCR diversity but not in CD8+ TCR diversity (p=0.0027 vs p=0.16), and the rise was most apparent among complete responders (p=0.02). Diversity was lower in patients who began nivolumab less than 1 year after ASCT, so these patients were left out of later analyses to avoid confounding by immune reconstitution.

The chain is made from TRBV5-5 and TRBJ1-2; too little of a D gene remains to name it. The specimen comprised peripheral blood mononuclear cells (PBMCs), sampled at baseline. The TCR originated in a human donor with classical Hodgkin lymphoma. The CDR3 region reads CASSLNQYGYTF. DNA sequence: TGTGCCAGCAGCTTGAATCAGTATGGCTACACCTTC.